Ten or more counts support the clone carrying this T cell receptor beta chain. Construction of the TCRbeta library involved unique molecular identifiers. Each CDR3 protein gets one entry after TCRdb re-called the PCR reads with MiXCR. The table records hundreds of thousands of distinct CDR3 sequences, about 11% of them present only once. These data originate in a study of T-cell reconstitution after alpha-beta-depleted transplantation in children. The sample consisted of PBMCs from the stem cell graft donor, taken from the stem cell graft. This clonotype originated in a human donor who donated a stem cell graft to a child with acute lymphoblastic leukemia.

For the CDR3, the DNA is TGTGCCAGCAGCCCCCAAGGGAGGGGGGCAGGGAACTATGGCTACACCTTC. Encoded protein: CASSPQGRGAGNYGYTF. The rearrangement uses TRBV3-1 and TRBJ1-2; D might be TRBD1 (6 bases). Germline CDR1 LGHDT, CDR2 YNNKEL (reference sequence). Trimming shortened V by 4 bases and J by 2 bases, and 20 bases separated the two germline ends. The CDR3 is 17 residues long.